A selection of T cell receptor beta chains follows, all from one sample in a study of identical twins. Each CDR3 protein gets one entry after TCRdb re-called the 5' RACE reads with MiXCR. The sample includes some 730,000 distinct CDR3 sequences, 18% of them seen just once. These same data were also listed under a study on T cells expressing NK-cell markers.

The specimen was PBMCs. These receptors came from a woman aged 18-29 years in good health. CDR3s include the opening cysteine and the closing phenylalanine or tryptophan. A D gene is named only where the DNA matches it firmly. Part of the rows lack a size; the others show once, few, many or a class for expanded clones.

v_call,j_call,d_call,clone_size,cdr3_aa,cdr3_nt
TRBV12-3/TRBV12-4,TRBJ1-1,TRBD1,few,CASRTGAREAFF,TGTGCCAGCAGGACAGGGGCCAGGGAAGCTTTCTTT
TRBV10-2,TRBJ2-7,TRBD1,few,CASRQLTGISYEQYF,TGCGCCAGCAGACAACTGACAGGGATCTCCTACGAGCAGTACTTC
TRBV20-1,TRBJ2-1,NA,few,CSAPQGSEQFF,TGCAGTGCCCCACAGGGCAGTGAGCAGTTCTTC
TRBV29-1,TRBJ2-1,NA,NA,CSVEGPRLARSSYNEQFF,TGCAGCGTTGAGGGACCGCGGCTAGCCCGAAGCTCCTACAATGAGCAGTTCTTC
TRBV20-1,TRBJ2-3,NA,NA,CSASVGTDTQYF,TGCAGTGCTAGTGTAGGGACAGATACGCAGTATTTT
TRBV5-1,TRBJ2-5,NA,NA,CASSLAPAETQYF,TGCGCCAGCAGCTTGGCCCCGGCGGAGACCCAGTACTTC
TRBV12-3/TRBV12-4,TRBJ2-1,TRBD2,few,CASRLGLAGNNEQFF,TGTGCCAGCAGACTGGGACTAGCGGGGAACAATGAGCAGTTCTTC
TRBV3-1,TRBJ2-1,NA,NA,CASSQGNRKNEQFF,TGTGCCAGCAGCCAAGGAAATCGGAAGAATGAGCAGTTCTTC
TRBV5-1,TRBJ2-3,NA,few,CASTLGGVRPTQYF,TGCGCCAGCACTTTAGGGGGAGTGCGGCCTACGCAGTATTTT
TRBV7-3,TRBJ2-2,NA,NA,CASSTKRFANTGELFF,TGTGCCAGCAGCACCAAGAGGTTCGCGAACACCGGGGAGCTGTTTTTT
TRBV20-1,TRBJ2-3,NA,NA,CSVRALRSRTDTQYF,TGCAGTGTTAGGGCCCTCCGTTCCCGCACAGATACGCAGTATTTT
TRBV15,TRBJ1-1,NA,many,CATSGRGKTGIMNTEAFF,TGTGCCACCAGCGGACGTGGAAAAACCGGGATCATGAACACTGAAGCTTTCTTT
TRBV20-1,TRBJ2-1,TRBD2,few,CSARDPLRGGSPSYNEQFF,TGCAGTGCTAGAGATCCCCTGCGGGGGGGCTCTCCGTCCTACAATGAGCAGTTCTTC
TRBV6-1,TRBJ2-2,NA,NA,CASLQRESTGELFF,TGTGCCAGCCTTCAACGGGAGAGCACCGGGGAGCTGTTTTTT
TRBV29-1,TRBJ1-1,NA,many,CSVGQGDTEAFF,TGCAGCGTTGGTCAAGGGGACACTGAAGCTTTCTTT
TRBV7-9,TRBJ1-2,TRBD1,many,CASRPGTGSYGYTF,TGTGCCAGCAGACCGGGGACAGGGAGCTATGGCTACACCTTC
TRBV12-3/TRBV12-4,TRBJ2-7,TRBD1,NA,CASRDTGGINEQYF,TGTGCCAGCAGAGATACAGGGGGTATTAACGAGCAGTACTTC
TRBV20-1,TRBJ2-1,TRBD2,few,CSARLAQSSYNEQFF,TGCAGTGCAAGACTAGCACAGAGCTCCTACAATGAGCAGTTCTTC
TRBV29-1,TRBJ2-7,NA,few,CSVVEGSGEQYF,TGCAGCGTTGTGGAGGGATCTGGCGAGCAGTACTTC
TRBV5-6,TRBJ2-2,TRBD1,many,CASSSTGTETGELFF,TGTGCCAGCAGCTCTACCGGGACAGAGACCGGGGAGCTGTTTTTT
TRBV20-1,TRBJ2-7,NA,few,CSASLRQATAYEQYF,TGCAGTGCTTCACTCCGACAGGCAACCGCCTACGAGCAGTACTTC
TRBV18,TRBJ2-7,NA,NA,CASSRASGNEQYF,TGTGCCAGCTCACGGGCCTCAGGGAACGAGCAGTACTTC
TRBV20-1,TRBJ2-7,TRBD2,NA,CSARTRGDSYEQYF,TGCAGTGCTAGAACGCGGGGGGATTCTTACGAGCAGTACTTC
TRBV29-1,TRBJ2-7,NA,few,CSYRDGVYEQYF,TGCAGCTACCGGGACGGAGTCTACGAGCAGTACTTC
TRBV12-3/TRBV12-4,TRBJ2-1,TRBD2,NA,CASSFGPAASGRQGNEQFF,TGTGCCAGCAGTTTCGGCCCTGCTGCTAGCGGGAGACAGGGGAATGAGCAGTTCTTC
TRBV6-2/TRBV6-3,TRBJ2-7,TRBD2,NA,CASSYSPTSGRNTYEQYF,TGTGCCAGCAGTTACTCCCCTACTAGCGGGAGGAATACCTACGAGCAGTATTTC
TRBV6-5,TRBJ1-2,NA,few,CASSYSFRDGYTF,TGTGCCAGCAGTTACTCGTTCCGCGATGGCTACACCTTC
TRBV4-2,TRBJ1-2,NA,NA,CASSQIMGLEGYTF,TGTGCCAGCAGCCAGATTATGGGTCTAGAGGGCTACACCTTC
TRBV29-1,TRBJ1-1,TRBD1,NA,CSVDRQGADTEAFF,TGCAGCGTCGACCGACAGGGGGCGGACACTGAAGCTTTCTTT
TRBV3-1,TRBJ1-5,TRBD1,NA,CASSTGASNQPQHF,TGTGCCAGCAGCACAGGGGCCAGCAATCAGCCCCAGCATTTT
TRBV6-2/TRBV6-3,TRBJ2-2,NA,many,CASMGRNTGELFF,TGTGCCAGCATGGGCAGAAACACCGGGGAGCTGTTTTTT
TRBV6-5,TRBJ2-7,NA,few,CASSYLRGSTYEQYF,TGTGCCAGCAGTTACTTGAGGGGGAGCACCTACGAGCAGTACTTC
TRBV20-1,TRBJ2-1,NA,few,CSAYKTRGYYNEQFF,TGCAGTGCTTACAAGACTAGGGGGTACTACAATGAGCAGTTCTTC
TRBV7-2,TRBJ2-2,NA,few,CASRNGGWDTGELFF,TGTGCCAGCAGGAACGGAGGGTGGGACACCGGGGAGCTGTTTTTT
TRBV13,TRBJ2-3,NA,few,CASSSLGAVSTDTQYF,TGTGCCAGCAGCTCCCTAGGGGCGGTTAGCACAGATACGCAGTATTTT
TRBV9,TRBJ2-2,NA,NA,CASAGGELFF,TGTGCCAGCGCGGGCGGGGAGCTGTTTTTT
TRBV10-3,TRBJ2-7,TRBD2,NA,CAILIAGDTYEQYF,TGTGCCATCCTCATAGCGGGAGACACCTACGAGCAGTACTTC
TRBV30,TRBJ1-3,NA,NA,CAWIGDSRNTIYF,TGTGCCTGGATAGGGGACTCCCGAAACACCATATATTTT
TRBV20-1,TRBJ2-3,NA,few,CSARGPNTEDTQYF,TGCAGTGCTAGGGGACCAAATACAGAAGATACGCAGTATTTT
TRBV12-3/TRBV12-4,TRBJ1-5,NA,NA,CASSLRGTQPQHF,TGTGCCAGCAGTTTGAGGGGGACTCAGCCCCAGCATTTT
TRBV20-1,TRBJ2-4,TRBD2,NA,CSASFLAGLAKNIQYF,TGCAGTGCTAGCTTCCTAGCGGGACTAGCCAAAAACATTCAGTACTTC
TRBV12-2,TRBJ1-1,NA,NA,CASRLNKGDTEAFF,TGTGCAAGTCGCTTAAATAAGGGCGACACTGAAGCTTTCTTT
TRBV20-1,TRBJ2-7,NA,NA,CSARRRERAPYEQYF,TGCAGTGCTAGAAGACGGGAGCGGGCCCCCTACGAGCAGTACTTC